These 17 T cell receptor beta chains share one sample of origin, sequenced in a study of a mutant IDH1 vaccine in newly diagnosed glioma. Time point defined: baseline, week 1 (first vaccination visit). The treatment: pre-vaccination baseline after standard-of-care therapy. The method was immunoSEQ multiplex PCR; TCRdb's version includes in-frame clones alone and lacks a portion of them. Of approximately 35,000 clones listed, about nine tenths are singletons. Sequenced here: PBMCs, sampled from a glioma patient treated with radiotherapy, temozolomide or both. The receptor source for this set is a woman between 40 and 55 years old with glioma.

The CDR3: CASSTGQGSSYEQYF. The CDR3 coding sequence is TGCGCCAGCAGTACGGGACAGGGGTCGTCCTACGAGCAGTACTTC. V gene TRBV10-1 combines with J gene TRBJ2-7; 10 positions match TRBD1. Germline CDR1 WNHNN, CDR2 SYGVQD (reference sequence). The CDR3 consists of 15 residues. Trimming removed 5 bases from V and 1 base from J; junction bases left unmatched: 5.

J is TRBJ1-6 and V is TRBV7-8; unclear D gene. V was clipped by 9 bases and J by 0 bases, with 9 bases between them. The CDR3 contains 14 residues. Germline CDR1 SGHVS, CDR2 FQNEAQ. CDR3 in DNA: TGTGCCAGTACAATGAGCTCCTATAATTCACCCCTCCACTTT. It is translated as CASTMSSYNSPLHF.

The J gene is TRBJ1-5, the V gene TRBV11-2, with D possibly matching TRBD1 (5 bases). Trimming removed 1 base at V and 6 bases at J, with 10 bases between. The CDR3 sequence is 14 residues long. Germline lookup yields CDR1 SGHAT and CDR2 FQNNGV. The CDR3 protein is CASSLGRDGQPQHF. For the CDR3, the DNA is TGTGCCAGCAGCTTAGGCAGGGACGGTCAGCCCCAGCATTTT.

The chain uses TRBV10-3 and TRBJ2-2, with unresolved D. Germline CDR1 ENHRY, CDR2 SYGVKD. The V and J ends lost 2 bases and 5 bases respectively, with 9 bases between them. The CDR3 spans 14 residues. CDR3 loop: CAISERFDTGELFF. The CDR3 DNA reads TGTGCCATCAGTGAGAGGTTCGATACCGGGGAGCTGTTTTTT.

This chain's CDR3 is CASSPTGGRPEETQYF. The CDR3 bases are TGTGCCAGCTCACCTACAGGAGGGAGGCCCGAAGAGACCCAGTACTTC. The chain uses TRBV18 and TRBJ2-5; D may be TRBD2 (6 bases). The CDR3 spans 16 residues. The V gene lost 3 bases and the J gene lost 3 bases, with 17 bases spanning the gap. Germline-derived CDR1 and CDR2 are KGHSH and LQKENI.

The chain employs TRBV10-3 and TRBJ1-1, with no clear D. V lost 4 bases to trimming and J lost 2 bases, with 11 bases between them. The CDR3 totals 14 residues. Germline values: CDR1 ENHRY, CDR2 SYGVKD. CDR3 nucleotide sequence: TGTGCCATCAGTGCGGATCGAACTAACACTGAAGCTTTCTTT. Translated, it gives CAISADRTNTEAFF.

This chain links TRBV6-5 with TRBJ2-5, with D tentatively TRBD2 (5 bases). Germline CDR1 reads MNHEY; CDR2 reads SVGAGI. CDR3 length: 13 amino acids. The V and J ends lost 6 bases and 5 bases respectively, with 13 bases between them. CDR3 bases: TGTGCCAGCAGGGACTTTCGGCGGGAGACCCAGTACTTC. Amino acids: CASRDFRRETQYF.

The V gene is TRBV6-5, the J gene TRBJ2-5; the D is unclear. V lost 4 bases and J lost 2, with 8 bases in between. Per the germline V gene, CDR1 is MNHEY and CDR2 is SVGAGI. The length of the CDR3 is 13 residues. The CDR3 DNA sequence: TGTGCCAGCAGTTTGCTGGGGCAAGAGACCCAGTACTTC. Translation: CASSLLGQETQYF.

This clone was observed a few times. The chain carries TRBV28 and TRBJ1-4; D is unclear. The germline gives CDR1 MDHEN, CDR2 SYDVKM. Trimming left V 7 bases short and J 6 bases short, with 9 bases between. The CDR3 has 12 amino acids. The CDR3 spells CASTDPYEKLFF. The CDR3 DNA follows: TGTGCCAGCACCGATCCGTATGAAAAACTGTTTTTT. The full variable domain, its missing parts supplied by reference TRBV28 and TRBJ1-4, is DVKVTQSSRYLVKRTGEKVFLECVQDMDHENMFWYRQDPGLGLRLIYFSYDVKMKEKGDIPEGYSVSREKKERFSLILESASTNQTSMYLCASTDPYEKLFFGSGTQLSVL.

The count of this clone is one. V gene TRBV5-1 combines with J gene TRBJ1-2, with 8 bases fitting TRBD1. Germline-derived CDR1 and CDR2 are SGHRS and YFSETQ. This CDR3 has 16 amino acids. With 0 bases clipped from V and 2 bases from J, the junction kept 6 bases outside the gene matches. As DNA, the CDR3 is TGCGCCAGCAGCTTGGGTCGACAGGGGAGCAACTATGGCTACACCTTC. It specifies CASSLGRQGSNYGYTF.

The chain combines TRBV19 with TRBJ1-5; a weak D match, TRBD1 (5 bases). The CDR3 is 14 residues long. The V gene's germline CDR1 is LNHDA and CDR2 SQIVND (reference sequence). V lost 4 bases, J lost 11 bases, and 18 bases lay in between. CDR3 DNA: TGTGCCAGTAGTAGAACCGGGTCGACGGGGGCCCAGCATTTT. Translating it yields CASSRTGSTGAQHF. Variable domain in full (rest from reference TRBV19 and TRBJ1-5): DGGITQSPKYLFRKEGQNVTLSCEQNLNHDAMYWYRQDPGQGLRLIYYSQIVNDFQKGDIAEGYSVSREKKESFPLTVTSAQKNPTAFYLCASSRTGSTGAQHFGDGTRLSIL.

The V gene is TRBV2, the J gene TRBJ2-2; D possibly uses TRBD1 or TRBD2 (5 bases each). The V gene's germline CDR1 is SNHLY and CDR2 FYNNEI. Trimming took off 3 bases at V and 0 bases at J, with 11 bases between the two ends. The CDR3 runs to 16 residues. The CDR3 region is CASSDSQGANTGELFF. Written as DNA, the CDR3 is TGTGCCAGCAGTGATAGTCAGGGAGCGAACACCGGGGAGCTGTTTTTT.

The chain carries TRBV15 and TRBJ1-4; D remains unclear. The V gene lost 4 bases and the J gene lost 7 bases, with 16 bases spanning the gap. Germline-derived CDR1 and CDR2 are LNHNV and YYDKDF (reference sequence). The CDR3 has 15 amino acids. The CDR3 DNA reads TGTGCCACCAGCAAGGGTCCGGGGTTCAGTGAAAAACTGTTTTTT. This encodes CATSKGPGFSEKLFF.

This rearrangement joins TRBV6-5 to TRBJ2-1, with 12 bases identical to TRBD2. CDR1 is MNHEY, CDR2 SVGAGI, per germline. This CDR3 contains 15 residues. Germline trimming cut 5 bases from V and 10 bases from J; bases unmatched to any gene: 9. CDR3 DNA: TGTGCCAGCAGTAAGGCTAGCGGGGGGGCCTGGGAGCAGTTCTTC. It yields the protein CASSKASGGAWEQFF.

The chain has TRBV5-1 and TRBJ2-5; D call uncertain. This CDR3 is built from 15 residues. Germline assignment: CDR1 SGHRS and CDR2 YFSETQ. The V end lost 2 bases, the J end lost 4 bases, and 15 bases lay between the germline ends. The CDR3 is CASSFSGWVGETQYF. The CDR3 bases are TGCGCCAGCAGCTTCTCAGGTTGGGTAGGAGAGACCCAGTACTTC. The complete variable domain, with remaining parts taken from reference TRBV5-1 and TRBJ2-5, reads KAGVTQTPRYLIKTRGQQVTLSCSPISGHRSVSWYQQTPGQGLQFLFEYFSETQRNKGNFPGRFSGRQFSNSRSEMNVSTLELGDSALYLCASSFSGWVGETQYFGPGTRLLVL.

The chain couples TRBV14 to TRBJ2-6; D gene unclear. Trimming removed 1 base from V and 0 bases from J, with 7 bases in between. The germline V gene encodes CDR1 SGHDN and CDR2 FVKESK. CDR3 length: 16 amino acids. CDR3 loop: CASSQGGYSGANVLTF. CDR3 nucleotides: TGTGCCAGCAGCCAAGGGGGTTACTCTGGGGCCAACGTCCTGACTTTC.

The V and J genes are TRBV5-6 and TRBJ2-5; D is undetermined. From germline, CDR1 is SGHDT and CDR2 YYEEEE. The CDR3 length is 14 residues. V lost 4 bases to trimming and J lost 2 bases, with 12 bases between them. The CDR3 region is CASSPLGRQETQYF. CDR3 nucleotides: TGTGCCAGCAGCCCGCTAGGTAGACAAGAGACCCAGTACTTC.